This is a list of T cell receptor beta chains from one sample in a study of immune cell composition in non-small cell lung cancer. The protocol was immunoSEQ multiplex PCR, while the TCRdb copy is restricted to in-frame clones and leaves out a portion. The sample holds about 3,500 clones, about three quarters seen once. What was sequenced was non-adjacent lung tissue. The receptors were gathered from a human donor with non-small cell lung cancer. Both conserved end residues are part of each CDR3. Fields, in order: clone size, J gene, V gene, D gene, CDR3 protein, CDR3 DNA. The D gene is left open where the match is weak. A clone size is listed for some rows: how often the clone was seen (once, few, many), or a class if it is expanded.

abundance: .
j_gene: TRBJ2-5
v_gene: TRBV9
d_gene: .
CDR3aa: CASSVEGRMYGGETQYF
CDR3nt: TGTGCCAGCAGCGTAGAGGGCCGAATGTACGGGGGAGAGACCCAGTACTTC

abundance: few
j_gene: TRBJ2-3
v_gene: TRBV5-6
d_gene: TRBD1
CDR3aa: CASSHRDSNTDTQYF
CDR3nt: TGTGCCAGCAGCCATCGGGACAGCAACACAGATACGCAGTATTTT

abundance: .
j_gene: TRBJ2-7
v_gene: TRBV18
d_gene: .
CDR3aa: CASSPQEESRDEQYF
CDR3nt: TGTGCCAGCTCACCGCAAGAAGAGTCTCGAGACGAGCAGTACTTC

abundance: .
j_gene: TRBJ2-5
v_gene: TRBV9
d_gene: TRBD2
CDR3aa: CASSGSTSDKETQYF
CDR3nt: TGTGCCAGCAGCGGCTCGACTAGCGACAAAGAGACCCAGTACTTC

abundance: .
j_gene: TRBJ2-3
v_gene: TRBV2
d_gene: TRBD2
CDR3aa: CASSDGLAGVNTQYF
CDR3nt: TGTGCCAGCAGTGACGGCCTAGCGGGAGTAAATACGCAGTATTTT

abundance: .
j_gene: TRBJ2-5
v_gene: TRBV2
d_gene: TRBD2
CDR3aa: CASSEEEAGWRETQYF
CDR3nt: TGTGCCAGCAGTGAGGAGGAAGCGGGATGGAGAGAGACCCAGTACTTC

abundance: .
j_gene: TRBJ1-5
v_gene: TRBV30
d_gene: .
CDR3aa: CAWSVGSSSNQPQHF
CDR3nt: TGTGCCTGGAGTGTAGGTAGCAGCAGCAATCAGCCCCAGCATTTT

abundance: .
j_gene: TRBJ1-4
v_gene: TRBV5-4
d_gene: .
CDR3aa: CASSLVRDEKLFF
CDR3nt: TGTGCCAGCAGCTTGGTAAGGGATGAAAAACTGTTTTTT

abundance: .
j_gene: TRBJ2-3
v_gene: TRBV5-1
d_gene: .
CDR3aa: CASSWGGSSTDTQYF
CDR3nt: TGCGCCAGCAGCTGGGGCGGTTCTAGCACAGATACGCAGTATTTT

abundance: .
j_gene: TRBJ2-1
v_gene: TRBV4-1
d_gene: .
CDR3aa: CASSQEGWGSSYNEQFF
CDR3nt: TGCGCCAGCAGCCAAGAAGGTTGGGGGAGCTCCTACAATGAGCAGTTCTTC

abundance: large
j_gene: TRBJ1-1
v_gene: TRBV30
d_gene: TRBD1
CDR3aa: CAWSGGDRGQNTEAFF
CDR3nt: TGTGCCTGGAGTGGCGGCGACAGGGGGCAAAACACTGAAGCTTTCTTT

abundance: .
j_gene: TRBJ2-7
v_gene: TRBV4-1
d_gene: TRBD1
CDR3aa: CASSPVGGYFAPPNSYEQYF
CDR3nt: TGCGCCAGCAGCCCAGTAGGGGGCTACTTCGCACCCCCAAACTCCTACGAGCAGTACTTC

abundance: .
j_gene: TRBJ2-2
v_gene: TRBV9
d_gene: TRBD2
CDR3aa: CASSHYGLAGATGELFF
CDR3nt: TGTGCCAGCAGTCACTACGGACTAGCGGGAGCGACCGGGGAGCTGTTTTTT

abundance: .
j_gene: TRBJ2-3
v_gene: TRBV7-2
d_gene: .
CDR3aa: CASSTPGLPNTDTQYF
CDR3nt: TGTGCCAGCAGCACCCCGGGACTCCCAAACACAGATACGCAGTATTTT

abundance: .
j_gene: TRBJ2-3
v_gene: TRBV4-1
d_gene: .
CDR3aa: CASSQFGGTTDTQYF
CDR3nt: TGCGCCAGCAGCCAATTTGGGGGGACGACAGATACGCAGTATTTT

abundance: .
j_gene: TRBJ1-4
v_gene: TRBV28
d_gene: .
CDR3aa: CASSLRSPGATNEKLFF
CDR3nt: TGTGCCAGCAGTTTAAGATCGCCGGGGGCAACTAATGAAAAACTGTTTTTT

abundance: .
j_gene: TRBJ2-7
v_gene: TRBV28
d_gene: TRBD1
CDR3aa: CASRPPPGGDTYEQYF
CDR3nt: TGTGCCAGCAGACCCCCCCCAGGGGGCGACACCTACGAGCAGTACTTC

abundance: few
j_gene: TRBJ2-1
v_gene: TRBV5-1
d_gene: TRBD2
CDR3aa: CASGGLAGGNEQFF
CDR3nt: TGCGCCAGCGGAGGACTAGCGGGAGGAAACGAGCAGTTCTTC

abundance: .
j_gene: TRBJ1-3
v_gene: TRBV7-9
d_gene: .
CDR3aa: CASSFGGNTIYF
CDR3nt: TGTGCCAGCAGCTTCGGTGGAAACACCATATATTTT

abundance: .
j_gene: TRBJ2-7
v_gene: TRBV18
d_gene: TRBD1
CDR3aa: CASSPPINRGQGEQYF
CDR3nt: TGTGCCAGCTCACCACCGATTAACAGGGGGCAGGGGGAGCAGTACTTC

abundance: .
j_gene: TRBJ1-1
v_gene: TRBV2
d_gene: .
CDR3aa: CASSGTLNTEAFF
CDR3nt: TGTGCCAGCAGTGGGACTTTGAACACTGAAGCTTTCTTT

abundance: .
j_gene: TRBJ2-3
v_gene: TRBV5-1
d_gene: TRBD2
CDR3aa: CASSLGISRLAGADTQYF
CDR3nt: TGCGCCAGCAGCTTGGGAATTTCGAGACTAGCGGGAGCAGATACGCAGTATTTT

abundance: .
j_gene: TRBJ2-7
v_gene: TRBV11-3
d_gene: .
CDR3aa: CASSCPQGREDPYEQYF
CDR3nt: TGTGCCAGCAGCTGCCCTCAGGGGCGGGAAGACCCCTACGAGCAGTACTTC

abundance: .
j_gene: TRBJ2-4
v_gene: TRBV4-2
d_gene: .
CDR3aa: CASSQEARFSKNIQYF
CDR3nt: TGTGCCAGCAGCCAAGAGGCCAGGTTTTCCAAAAACATTCAGTACTTC

abundance: .
j_gene: TRBJ1-2
v_gene: TRBV7-9
d_gene: TRBD1
CDR3aa: CASSPDGDRGHSYGYTF
CDR3nt: TGTGCCAGCAGCCCCGACGGGGACAGGGGGCATAGCTATGGCTACACCTTC

abundance: .
j_gene: TRBJ2-1
v_gene: TRBV5-5
d_gene: .
CDR3aa: CASSSTFRAGNEQFF
CDR3nt: TGTGCCAGCAGCTCGACGTTCCGGGCTGGCAATGAGCAGTTCTTC

abundance: large
j_gene: TRBJ2-7
v_gene: TRBV14
d_gene: .
CDR3aa: CASSPWDSKGYEQYF
CDR3nt: TGTGCCAGCAGTCCTTGGGACTCGAAGGGGTACGAGCAGTACTTC

abundance: .
j_gene: TRBJ1-4
v_gene: TRBV5-6
d_gene: .
CDR3aa: CASSLVRDEKLFF
CDR3nt: TGTGCCAGCAGCTTGGTTCGGGATGAAAAACTGTTTTTT

abundance: .
j_gene: TRBJ2-3
v_gene: TRBV6-5
d_gene: .
CDR3aa: CASSYSLEDTQYF
CDR3nt: TGTGCCAGCAGTTACTCTCTTGAAGATACGCAGTATTTT

abundance: .
j_gene: TRBJ2-7
v_gene: TRBV30
d_gene: .
CDR3aa: CAWSRTRVRPYEQYF
CDR3nt: TGTGCCTGGAGCCGTACCAGGGTAAGGCCCTACGAGCAGTACTTC

abundance: few
j_gene: TRBJ2-1
v_gene: TRBV4-1
d_gene: .
CDR3aa: CASSLVVGRLAEVNEQFF
CDR3nt: TGCGCCAGCAGCCTCGTTGTAGGTCGGCTAGCTGAGGTCAATGAGCAGTTCTTC

abundance: .
j_gene: TRBJ2-3
v_gene: TRBV11-3
d_gene: .
CDR3aa: CASSLRRASNTDTQYF
CDR3nt: TGTGCCAGCAGCTTACGGCGGGCCTCGAACACAGATACGCAGTATTTT

abundance: .
j_gene: TRBJ2-3
v_gene: TRBV5-1
d_gene: .
CDR3aa: CASSSSLGGTDTQYF
CDR3nt: TGCGCCAGCAGCTCCTCACTAGGGGGCACAGATACGCAGTATTTT

abundance: once
j_gene: TRBJ2-7
v_gene: TRBV7-1
d_gene: TRBD2
CDR3aa: CASSEGLAAYEQYF
CDR3nt: TGTGCCAGCAGCGAAGGACTAGCGGCCTACGAGCAGTACTTC

abundance: .
j_gene: TRBJ1-1
v_gene: TRBV7-9
d_gene: TRBD1
CDR3aa: CASSSDRVNTEAFF
CDR3nt: TGTGCCAGCAGCTCAGACAGGGTGAACACTGAAGCTTTCTTT

abundance: .
j_gene: TRBJ2-3
v_gene: TRBV5-1
d_gene: .
CDR3aa: CASSLVGDSTDTQYF
CDR3nt: TGCGCCAGCAGCTTGGTGGGGGACAGCACAGATACGCAGTATTTT

abundance: .
j_gene: TRBJ1-1
v_gene: TRBV5-1
d_gene: TRBD1
CDR3aa: CASSETGARGYTEAFF
CDR3nt: TGCGCCAGCAGCGAGACAGGGGCGCGCGGTTACACTGAAGCTTTCTTT

abundance: .
j_gene: TRBJ2-7
v_gene: TRBV5-6
d_gene: .
CDR3aa: CASSLGGGVGYEQYF
CDR3nt: TGTGCCAGCAGCTTGGGGGGCGGGGTCGGCTACGAGCAGTACTTC

abundance: .
j_gene: TRBJ1-1
v_gene: TRBV5-8
d_gene: .
CDR3aa: CASSLSALNTEAFF
CDR3nt: TGTGCCAGCAGCTTGAGCGCGCTTAACACTGAAGCTTTCTTT

abundance: .
j_gene: TRBJ1-1
v_gene: TRBV30
d_gene: .
CDR3aa: CTWRFGENTEAFF
CDR3nt: TGTACCTGGAGGTTCGGCGAGAACACTGAAGCTTTCTTT

abundance: .
j_gene: TRBJ2-2
v_gene: TRBV27
d_gene: .
CDR3aa: CASSFQGSSNTGELFF
CDR3nt: TGTGCCAGCAGTTTTCAAGGGTCTTCGAACACCGGGGAGCTGTTTTTT

abundance: .
j_gene: TRBJ1-2
v_gene: TRBV7-8
d_gene: TRBD1
CDR3aa: CASSPGQAVNYGYTF
CDR3nt: TGTGCCAGCAGCCCTGGACAGGCGGTAAACTATGGCTACACCTTC

abundance: .
j_gene: TRBJ2-3
v_gene: TRBV6-5
d_gene: TRBD2
CDR3aa: CASGTSGTDTQYF
CDR3nt: TGTGCCAGCGGGACTAGCGGGACAGATACGCAGTATTTT

abundance: .
j_gene: TRBJ1-2
v_gene: TRBV21-1
d_gene: .
CDR3aa: CASSNPSGTVIYGYTF
CDR3nt: TGTGCCAGCAGCAACCCTTCCGGGACAGTGATATATGGCTACACCTTC

abundance: .
j_gene: TRBJ2-7
v_gene: TRBV29-1
d_gene: TRBD2
CDR3aa: CSVEELAGAYEQYF
CDR3nt: TGCAGCGTTGAAGAACTAGCGGGAGCCTACGAGCAGTACTTC

abundance: .
j_gene: TRBJ2-2
v_gene: TRBV19
d_gene: .
CDR3aa: CASREVGTGELFF
CDR3nt: TGTGCCAGTAGGGAAGTGGGAACCGGGGAGCTGTTTTTT

abundance: .
j_gene: TRBJ2-2
v_gene: TRBV5-6
d_gene: TRBD2
CDR3aa: CASSIGGLAGVTGELFF
CDR3nt: TGTGCCAGCAGCATCGGGGGACTAGCGGGAGTTACCGGGGAGCTGTTTTTT

abundance: .
j_gene: TRBJ2-1
v_gene: TRBV11-3
d_gene: .
CDR3aa: CASSSRQQLNNEQFF
CDR3nt: TGTGCCAGCAGCTCTCGACAGCAACTTAACAATGAGCAGTTCTTC

abundance: .
j_gene: TRBJ2-1
v_gene: TRBV5-5
d_gene: TRBD2
CDR3aa: CASSSLTSGGYNEQFF
CDR3nt: TGTGCCAGCAGCTCGCTGACTAGCGGGGGTTACAATGAGCAGTTCTTC

abundance: .
j_gene: TRBJ2-7
v_gene: TRBV2
d_gene: TRBD2
CDR3aa: CASSSGRAYEQYF
CDR3nt: TGTGCCAGCTCGAGCGGGAGGGCCTACGAGCAGTACTTC

abundance: .
j_gene: TRBJ2-1
v_gene: TRBV7-6
d_gene: .
CDR3aa: CASSLAQGTYNEQFF
CDR3nt: TGTGCCAGCAGCCTCGCCCAGGGGACTTACAATGAGCAGTTCTTC

abundance: .
j_gene: TRBJ2-3
v_gene: TRBV19
d_gene: .
CDR3aa: CASKFVSTDTQYF
CDR3nt: TGTGCCAGTAAGTTCGTAAGCACAGATACGCAGTATTTT

abundance: once
j_gene: TRBJ2-6
v_gene: TRBV6-6
d_gene: .
CDR3aa: CASSPGGTGANVLTF
CDR3nt: TGTGCCAGCAGCCCCGGGGGAACTGGGGCCAACGTCCTGACTTTC